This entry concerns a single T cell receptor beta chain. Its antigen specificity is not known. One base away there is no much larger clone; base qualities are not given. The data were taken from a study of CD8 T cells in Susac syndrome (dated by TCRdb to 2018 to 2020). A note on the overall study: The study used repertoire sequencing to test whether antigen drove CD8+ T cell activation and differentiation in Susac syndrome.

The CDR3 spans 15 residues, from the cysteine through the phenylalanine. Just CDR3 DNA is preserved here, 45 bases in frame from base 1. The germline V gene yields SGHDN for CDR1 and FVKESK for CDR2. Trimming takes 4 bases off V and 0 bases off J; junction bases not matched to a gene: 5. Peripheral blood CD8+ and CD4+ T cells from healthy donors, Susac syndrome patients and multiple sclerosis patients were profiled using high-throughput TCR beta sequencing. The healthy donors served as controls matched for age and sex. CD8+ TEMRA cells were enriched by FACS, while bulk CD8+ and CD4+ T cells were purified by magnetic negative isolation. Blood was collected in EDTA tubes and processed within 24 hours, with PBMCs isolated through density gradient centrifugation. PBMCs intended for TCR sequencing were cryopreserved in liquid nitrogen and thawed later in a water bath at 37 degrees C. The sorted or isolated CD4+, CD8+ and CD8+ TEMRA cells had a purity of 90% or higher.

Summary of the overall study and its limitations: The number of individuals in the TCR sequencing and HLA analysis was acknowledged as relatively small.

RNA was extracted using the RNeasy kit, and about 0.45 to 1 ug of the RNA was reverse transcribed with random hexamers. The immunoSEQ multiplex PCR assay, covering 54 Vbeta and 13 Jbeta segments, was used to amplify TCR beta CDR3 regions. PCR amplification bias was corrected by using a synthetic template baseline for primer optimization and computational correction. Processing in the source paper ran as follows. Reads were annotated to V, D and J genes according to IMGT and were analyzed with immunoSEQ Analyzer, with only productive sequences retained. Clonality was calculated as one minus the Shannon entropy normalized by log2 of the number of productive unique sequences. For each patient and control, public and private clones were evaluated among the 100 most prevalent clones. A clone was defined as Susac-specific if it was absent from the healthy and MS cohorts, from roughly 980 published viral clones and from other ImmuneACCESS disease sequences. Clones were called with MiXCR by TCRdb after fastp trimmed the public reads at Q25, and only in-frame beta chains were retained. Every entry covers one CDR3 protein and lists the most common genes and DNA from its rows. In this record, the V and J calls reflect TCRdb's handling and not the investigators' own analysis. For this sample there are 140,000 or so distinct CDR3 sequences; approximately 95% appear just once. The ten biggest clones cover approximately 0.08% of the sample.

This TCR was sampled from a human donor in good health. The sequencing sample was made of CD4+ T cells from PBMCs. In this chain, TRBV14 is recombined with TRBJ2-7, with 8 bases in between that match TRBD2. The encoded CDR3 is CASSRRGGHSYEQYF. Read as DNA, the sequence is TGTGCCAGCAGCCGCCGGGGGGGCCACTCCTACGAGCAGTACTTC. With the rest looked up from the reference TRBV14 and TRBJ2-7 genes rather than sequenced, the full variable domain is EAGVTQFPSHSVIEKGQTVTLRCDPISGHDNLYWYRRVMGKEIKFLLHFVKESKQDESGMPNNRFLAERTGGTYSTLKVQPAELEDSGVYFCASSRRGGHSYEQYFGPGTRLTVT.